This T cell receptor (beta chain) was identified in a study of cytomegalovirus exposure and HLA in healthy donors. Study findings and constraints: According to a later analysis, TCR clusters from the first cohort tended to co-occur in the 100 to 150 validation repertoires. A few CMV-associated chains were confirmed in vitro to be specific for CMV antigens.

The CDR3 sequence is 13 residues long. CDR1 SNHLY and CDR2 FYNNEI come from the germline V gene. V lost 8 bases, J lost 4 bases, and 9 bases lay in between. Separate from the roughly 630-subject first cohort was the approximately 110-subject validation cohort, to which the donors belonged. TCRdb's table, derived via immunoSEQ multiplex PCR, lists solely in-frame clones and lacks some. The sample consists of 95,000 to 150,000 clones, 89% of them appearing once. Remarks on this clone: Its target is unknown.

Specimen: PBMCs. The chain joins TRBV2 to TRBJ1-6; D unresolved. The receptor's source is a woman under 30 in good health and CMV-seronegative. The CDR3 nucleotides read TGTGCCAGCCTTGAACTGTATAATTCACCCCTCCACTTT. Translating gives CASLELYNSPLHF.